This T cell receptor beta chain was captured in a study of T cells after yellow fever vaccination. The CDR3 runs 15 residues. The trim removed 6 bases at V and 7 bases at J, leaving 7 bases unmatched. Germline CDR1 MDHEN, CDR2 SYDVKM. As to this clonotype: Its specificity is not known.

A process of 5'RACE template switching, which added a universal primer site and UMIs, was used to make TCR cDNA. TCRdb itself ran the 5' RACE reads through MiXCR, one entry per CDR3 protein. The sample contains about 210,000 distinct CDR3 sequences, approximately 6.8% of which appear only once. General study results and limits: Abundant contaminating clonotypes from the bulk population could appear in FACS-sorted repertoires.

The chain joins TRBV28 to TRBJ1-6; 9 bases align to TRBD1. The clonotype originates from a man aged 30-40 years who received the YFV17D yellow fever vaccine. The sequences come from CD4+ T cells sorted from PBMCs, collected on the day of the yellow fever booster vaccination. CDR3: CASRPGTGRNSPLHF. In DNA, the CDR3 is TGTGCCAGCAGACCCGGGACAGGGCGAAATTCACCCCTCCACTTT.